This TCR beta chain derives from a study of blood T cell repertoires in COVID-19. Background on the study: Acute and convalescent COVID-19 samples came from the United States, Italy and Spain.

Some clones are missing from TCRdb's copy, which holds only in-frame ones; the method was immunoSEQ multiplex PCR. The top ten clones hold about 1.5% of a sample with around 220,000 clones, just over 85% of them seen once. Germline V CDR1 and CDR2: MNHNS, SASEGT. Trimming took 2 bases from V and 0 from J, leaving 11 bases between them. The CDR3 totals 17 residues. The sequence derives from a man between 18 and 29 years old with active or convalescent COVID-19. Sequencing was carried out using peripheral blood. This sequence joins TRBV6-1 and TRBJ2-6; D ambiguous. In DNA form, the CDR3 reads TGTGCCAGCAGTGAAATCGCCCTCAGCTCTGGGGCCAACGTCCTGACTTTC. Translation gives CASSEIALSSGANVLTF.